These T cell receptor beta chains were read from a single sample in a study of T cells in pancreatic ductal adenocarcinoma. Libraries were prepared by immunoSEQ multiplex PCR; TCRdb keeps only in-frame clonotypes and omits some of them. Found here are about 17,000 clones, about nine tenths of them singletons; the top ten hold 0.94%. Sequenced material: PBMCs. The receptors originated from a human donor with pancreatic ductal adenocarcinoma. CDR3s leave out the opening cysteine and the closing phenylalanine or tryptophan.

cdr3_aa: ASSLVAWGRGGGTDTQY
j_call: TRBJ2-3
v_call: TRBV28

cdr3_aa: ASIPTGTLTEAF
j_call: TRBJ1-1
v_call: TRBV7-9

cdr3_aa: ASSSTGLGTDTQY
j_call: TRBJ2-3
v_call: TRBV4-3

cdr3_aa: ASSPYSRQGASTDTQY
j_call: TRBJ2-3
v_call: TRBV7-9

cdr3_aa: ASSLQGYEQY
j_call: TRBJ2-7
v_call: TRBV5-1

cdr3_aa: ASSTDRTYSNQPQH
j_call: TRBJ1-5
v_call: TRBV19

cdr3_aa: ASSVGEMNTEAF
j_call: TRBJ1-1
v_call: TRBV9

cdr3_aa: SVADRGRGDTQY
j_call: TRBJ2-3
v_call: TRBV29-1

cdr3_aa: ASSRRQSADTQY
j_call: TRBJ2-3
v_call: TRBV13

cdr3_aa: ASSFPGTGPDTQY
j_call: TRBJ2-3
v_call: TRBV6-1

cdr3_aa: ASTGLAGQETQY
j_call: TRBJ2-5
v_call: TRBV5-1

cdr3_aa: ASSFVQGGSEQF
j_call: TRBJ2-1
v_call: TRBV7-2

cdr3_aa: ASSPIPETGPLQETQY
j_call: TRBJ2-5
v_call: TRBV7-8

cdr3_aa: ASSREAGTEAF
j_call: TRBJ1-1
v_call: TRBV27

cdr3_aa: ASSFGDKFSPLH
j_call: TRBJ1-6
v_call: TRBV5-4

cdr3_aa: ASSWLIIDTEAF
j_call: TRBJ1-1
v_call: TRBV5-6

cdr3_aa: ASQLTGQTGNTIY
j_call: TRBJ1-3
v_call: TRBV18

cdr3_aa: ASSPPNRGQVKNIQY
j_call: TRBJ2-4
v_call: TRBV18

cdr3_aa: ASSFRGETQY
j_call: TRBJ2-5
v_call: TRBV7-2

cdr3_aa: ASSLDSSNQPQH
j_call: TRBJ1-5
v_call: TRBV11-3

cdr3_aa: ASGGGGAGRDTQY
j_call: TRBJ2-3
v_call: TRBV5-4

cdr3_aa: ASSPTGAYTEAF
j_call: TRBJ1-1
v_call: TRBV18

cdr3_aa: ASSFSKAEAF
j_call: TRBJ1-1
v_call: TRBV7-8

cdr3_aa: ASSGRQGARAF
j_call: TRBJ1-1
v_call: TRBV7-2